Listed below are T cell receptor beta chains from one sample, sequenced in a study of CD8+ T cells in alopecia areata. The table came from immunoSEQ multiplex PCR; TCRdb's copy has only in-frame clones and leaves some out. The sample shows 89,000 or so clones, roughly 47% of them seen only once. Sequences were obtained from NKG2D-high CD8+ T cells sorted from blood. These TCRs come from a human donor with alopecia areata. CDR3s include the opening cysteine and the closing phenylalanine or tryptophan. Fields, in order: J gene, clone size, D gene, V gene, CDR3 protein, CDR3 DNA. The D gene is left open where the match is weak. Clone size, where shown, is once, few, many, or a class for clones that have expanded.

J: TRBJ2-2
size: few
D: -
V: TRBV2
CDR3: CATSTANTGELFF
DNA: TGTGCCACCTCGACAGCGAACACCGGGGAGCTGTTTTTT

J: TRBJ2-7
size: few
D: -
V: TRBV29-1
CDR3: CSVSANSYEQYF
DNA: TGCAGCGTTTCCGCTAACTCCTACGAGCAGTACTTC

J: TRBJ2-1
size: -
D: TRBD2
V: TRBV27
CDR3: CASSYRGIAGVLDEQFF
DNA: TGTGCCAGCAGTTATAGGGGAATAGCGGGAGTCCTGGATGAGCAGTTCTTC

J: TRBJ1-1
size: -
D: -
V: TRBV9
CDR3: CASSVDGALYTEAFF
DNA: TGTGCCAGCAGCGTAGATGGGGCGTTGTACACTGAAGCTTTCTTT

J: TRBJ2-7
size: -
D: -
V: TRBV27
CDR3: CASSAGAGPTYEQYF
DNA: TGTGCCAGCAGTGCCGGGGCAGGGCCTACCTACGAGCAGTACTTC

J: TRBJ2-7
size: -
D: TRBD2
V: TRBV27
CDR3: CASSLGTSGRNPYEQYF
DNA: TGTGCCAGCAGTTTGGGGACTAGCGGGAGGAACCCCTACGAGCAGTACTTC

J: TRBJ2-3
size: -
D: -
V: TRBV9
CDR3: CASSVVSTDTQYF
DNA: TGTGCCAGCAGCGTAGTAAGCACAGATACGCAGTATTTT

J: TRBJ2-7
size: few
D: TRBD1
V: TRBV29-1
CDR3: CSVEDDRAEQYF
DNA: TGCAGCGTTGAAGATGACAGGGCCGAGCAGTACTTC

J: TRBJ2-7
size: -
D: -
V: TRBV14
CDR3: CASSFLAGGYEQYF
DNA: TGTGCCAGCAGCTTTTTGGCCGGTGGGTACGAGCAGTACTTC

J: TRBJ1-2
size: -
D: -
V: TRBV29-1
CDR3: CSVPGTQGNGYTF
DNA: TGCAGCGTCCCGGGAACCCAGGGGAACGGCTACACCTTC

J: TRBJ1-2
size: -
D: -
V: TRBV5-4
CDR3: CASSRRGESARGYTF
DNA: TGTGCCAGCAGCCGCAGGGGAGAATCTGCCAGGGGCTACACCTTC

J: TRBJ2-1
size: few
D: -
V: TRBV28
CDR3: CASSQISDEQFF
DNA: TGTGCCAGCAGTCAAATCTCTGATGAGCAGTTCTTC

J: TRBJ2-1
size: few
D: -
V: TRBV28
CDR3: CASSLTPRAYNEQFF
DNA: TGTGCCAGCAGTTTAACCCCGCGAGCATACAATGAGCAGTTCTTC

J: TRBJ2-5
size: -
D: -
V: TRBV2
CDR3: CATGGHKALETQYF
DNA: TGTGCCACGGGGGGACACAAAGCGTTAGAGACCCAGTACTTC

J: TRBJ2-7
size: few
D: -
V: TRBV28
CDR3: CAGPSWTASYEQYF
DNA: TGTGCCGGACCATCTTGGACAGCCTCCTACGAGCAGTACTTC

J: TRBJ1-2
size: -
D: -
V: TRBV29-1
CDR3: CSVEGGPAYGYTF
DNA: TGCAGCGTTGAGGGGGGGCCAGCCTATGGCTACACCTTC

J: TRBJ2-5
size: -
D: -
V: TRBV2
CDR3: CASSEALRGSETQYF
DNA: TGTGCCAGCAGTGAAGCGCTTCGGGGGTCCGAGACCCAGTACTTC

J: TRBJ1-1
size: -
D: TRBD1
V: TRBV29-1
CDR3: CSVEDWTGWAFF
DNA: TGCAGCGTTGAAGACTGGACAGGGTGGGCTTTCTTT

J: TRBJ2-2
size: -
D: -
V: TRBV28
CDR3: CASSSTGWGTGELFF
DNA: TGTGCCAGCAGTTCAACAGGGTGGGGTACCGGGGAGCTGTTTTTT

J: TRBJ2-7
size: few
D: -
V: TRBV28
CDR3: CASSSGPHYEQYF
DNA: TGTGCCAGCAGTTCCGGGCCACACTACGAGCAGTACTTC

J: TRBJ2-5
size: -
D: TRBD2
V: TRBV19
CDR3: CASSIQTSGLAGGETQYF
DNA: TGTGCCAGTAGTATACAAACTTCGGGACTAGCGGGTGGAGAGACCCAGTACTTC

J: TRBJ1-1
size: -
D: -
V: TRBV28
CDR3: CASSQAVGTVNTEAFF
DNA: TGTGCCAGCAGTCAAGCGGTCGGGACGGTGAACACTGAAGCTTTCTTT

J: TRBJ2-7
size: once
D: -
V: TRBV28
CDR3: CASNHEQGYEQYF
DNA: TGTGCCAGCAACCACGAACAGGGCTACGAGCAGTACTTC

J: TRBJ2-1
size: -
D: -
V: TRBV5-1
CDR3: CASSPEGGRDNEQFF
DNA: TGCGCCAGCAGCCCCGAAGGGGGTCGTGACAATGAGCAGTTCTTC

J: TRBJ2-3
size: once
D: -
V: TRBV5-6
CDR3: CASSFGGSPDTQYF
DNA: TGTGCCAGCAGCTTTGGGGGTAGTCCAGATACGCAGTATTTT

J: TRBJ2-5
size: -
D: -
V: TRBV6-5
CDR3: CASSPQRMSWETQYF
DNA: TGTGCCAGCAGCCCCCAGAGGATGTCTTGGGAGACCCAGTACTTC

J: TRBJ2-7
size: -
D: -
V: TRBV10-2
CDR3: CASSESPHEQYF
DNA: TGCGCCAGCAGTGAGTCCCCCCACGAGCAGTACTTC

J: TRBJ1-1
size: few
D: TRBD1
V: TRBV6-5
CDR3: CASSSDRGMYTEAFF
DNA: TGTGCCAGCAGTTCCGACAGGGGAATGTATACTGAAGCTTTCTTT

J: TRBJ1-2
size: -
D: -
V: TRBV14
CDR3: CASSQAPGNYGYTF
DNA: TGTGCCAGCAGCCAGGCCCCGGGAAACTATGGCTACACCTTC

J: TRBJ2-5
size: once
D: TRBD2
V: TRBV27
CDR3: CASSLRAAGGETQYF
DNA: TGTGCCAGCAGTTTGCGTGCAGCGGGAGGGGAGACCCAGTACTTC

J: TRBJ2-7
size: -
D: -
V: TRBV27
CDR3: CASSKRGAGEQYF
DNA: TGTGCCAGCAGTAAGAGAGGGGCTGGGGAGCAGTACTTC

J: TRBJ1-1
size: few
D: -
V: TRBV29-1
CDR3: CSVVDEGTEAFF
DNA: TGCAGCGTTGTGGACGAAGGGACTGAAGCTTTCTTT

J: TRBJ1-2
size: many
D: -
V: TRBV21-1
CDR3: CASSKARGGYTF
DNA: TGTGCCAGCAGCAAAGCGAGGGGTGGCTACACCTTC

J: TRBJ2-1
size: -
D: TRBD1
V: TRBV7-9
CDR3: CASSFDNDRDNEQFF
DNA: TGTGCCAGCAGCTTCGATAACGACAGGGACAATGAGCAGTTCTTC

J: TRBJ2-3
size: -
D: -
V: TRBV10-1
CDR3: CASMRKGRSTDTQYF
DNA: TGCGCCAGCATGAGAAAGGGGAGATCCACAGATACGCAGTATTTT

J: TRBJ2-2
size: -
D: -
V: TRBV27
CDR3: CASSFSESAGELFF
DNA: TGTGCCAGCAGTTTTAGTGAGAGCGCCGGGGAGCTGTTTTTT

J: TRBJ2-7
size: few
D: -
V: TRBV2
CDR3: CAIRLVSYEQYF
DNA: TGTGCCATCCGACTCGTCTCCTACGAGCAGTACTTC

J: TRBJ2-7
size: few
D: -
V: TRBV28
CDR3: CASSYFVEQYF
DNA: TGTGCCAGCAGTTATTTTGTTGAGCAGTACTTC

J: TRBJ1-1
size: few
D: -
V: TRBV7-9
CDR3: CASSIWVGMDTEAFF
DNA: TGTGCCAGCAGCATTTGGGTAGGGATGGACACTGAAGCTTTCTTT

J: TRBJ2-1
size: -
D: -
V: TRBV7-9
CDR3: CASRKGADNEQFF
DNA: TGTGCCAGCAGGAAGGGAGCGGACAATGAGCAGTTCTTC

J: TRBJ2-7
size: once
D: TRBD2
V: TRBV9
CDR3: CASSVGSSGSGDEQYF
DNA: TGTGCCAGCAGCGTAGGTTCGAGCGGGAGTGGCGACGAGCAGTACTTC

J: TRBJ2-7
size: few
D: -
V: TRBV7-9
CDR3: CASSLSSSYEQYF
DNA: TGTGCCAGCAGCTTATCCTCTTCCTACGAGCAGTACTTC

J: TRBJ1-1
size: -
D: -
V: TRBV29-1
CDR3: CSAGTSMNTEAFF
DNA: TGCAGCGCAGGGACCTCAATGAACACTGAAGCTTTCTTT

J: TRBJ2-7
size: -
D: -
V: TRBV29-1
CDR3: CSVVRFEAYEQYF
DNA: TGCAGCGTTGTTCGGTTCGAGGCCTACGAGCAGTACTTC

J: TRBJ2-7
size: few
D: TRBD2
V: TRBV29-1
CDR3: CSVRLAGVTYEQYF
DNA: TGCAGCGTTAGACTAGCGGGAGTGACCTACGAGCAGTACTTC

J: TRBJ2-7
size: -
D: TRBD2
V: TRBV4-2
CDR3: CASSPEMLAGGAYEQYF
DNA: TGTGCCAGCAGCCCTGAGATGCTAGCGGGGGGGGCCTACGAGCAGTACTTC

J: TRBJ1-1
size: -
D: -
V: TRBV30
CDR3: CAWSGEVGVNTEAFF
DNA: TGTGCCTGGAGTGGCGAAGTAGGAGTGAACACTGAAGCTTTCTTT

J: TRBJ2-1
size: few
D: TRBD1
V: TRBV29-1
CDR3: CSVDGRDRGNEQFF
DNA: TGCAGCGTTGATGGCCGGGACAGGGGTAATGAGCAGTTCTTC

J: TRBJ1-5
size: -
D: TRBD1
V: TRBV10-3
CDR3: CAISEGTEDQPQHF
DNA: TGTGCCATCAGCGAAGGGACAGAGGATCAGCCCCAGCATTTT

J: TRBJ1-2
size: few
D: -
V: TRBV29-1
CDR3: CSVTDGGGYTF
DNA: TGCAGCGTTACGGACGGTGGGGGCTACACCTTC

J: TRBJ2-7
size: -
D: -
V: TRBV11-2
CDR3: CASSLEAAASYEQYF
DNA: TGTGCCAGCAGCTTAGAGGCAGCGGCCTCCTACGAGCAGTACTTC

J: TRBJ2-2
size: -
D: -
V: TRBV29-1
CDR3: CSVVWQNTGELFF
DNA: TGCAGCGTTGTTTGGCAGAACACCGGGGAGCTGTTTTTT

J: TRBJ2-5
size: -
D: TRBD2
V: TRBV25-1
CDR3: CASSVGGRAKTQYF
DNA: TGTGCCAGCAGTGTTGGCGGGAGAGCTAAGACCCAGTACTTC

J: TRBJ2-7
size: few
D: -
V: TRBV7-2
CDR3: CASSDGGEQYF
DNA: TGTGCCAGCAGTGACGGCGGCGAGCAGTACTTC

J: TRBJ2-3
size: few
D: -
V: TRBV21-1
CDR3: CASSKRGTERAHTDTQYF
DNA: TGTGCCAGCAGCAAAAGGGGGACCGAACGAGCACACACAGATACGCAGTATTTT

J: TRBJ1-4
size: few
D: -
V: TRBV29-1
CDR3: CSVEGTLGGRNEKLFF
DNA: TGCAGCGTTGAAGGTACCCTCGGAGGGAGGAATGAAAAACTGTTTTTT

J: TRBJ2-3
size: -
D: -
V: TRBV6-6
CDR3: CASSPSPRIGADTQYF
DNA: TGTGCCAGCAGTCCCTCTCCCCGGATCGGGGCAGATACGCAGTATTTT

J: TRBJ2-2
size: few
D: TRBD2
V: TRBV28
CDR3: CASSLGASGISGELFF
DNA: TGTGCCAGCAGTTTAGGGGCTAGCGGGATTAGCGGGGAGCTGTTTTTT

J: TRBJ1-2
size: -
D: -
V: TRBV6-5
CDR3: CASSYGWEANYGYTF
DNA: TGTGCCAGCAGTTACGGTTGGGAAGCTAACTATGGCTACACCTTC

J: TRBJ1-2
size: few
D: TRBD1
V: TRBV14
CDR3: CASSHGQGFDYGYTF
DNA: TGTGCCAGCAGCCATGGACAGGGGTTTGACTATGGCTACACCTTC